The next 9 T cell receptor beta chains were all read from a single sample in a study of OX40 agonist ivuxolimab in advanced cancers. Assay: immunoSEQ multiplex PCR; the TCRdb copy retains only in-frame clones and omits some. The data contain roughly 110,000 clones, 75% to 95% of them singletons. The sequences come from CD4+ or CD8+ T cells sorted from blood, collected in a trial of the OX40 agonist ivuxolimab. These receptors all stem from an adult with an advanced solid tumor such as melanoma, head and neck, liver or kidney cancer.

The chain joins TRBV11-3 to TRBJ1-5; no definite D call. Germline V gene sequence: CDR1 SGHNT, CDR2 YENEEA. Trimming took off 5 bases at V and 3 bases at J, with 11 bases between the two ends. The CDR3 runs to 14 residues. The CDR3 region has the DNA TGTGCCAGCAGCGCCGTTACCCTCAATCAGCCCCAGCATTTT. It translates to CASSAVTLNQPQHF.

The chain is built from TRBV7-2 and TRBJ1-1; 9 positions match TRBD1. Per the germline V gene, CDR1 is SGHTA and CDR2 is FQGNSA. The length of the CDR3 is 18 residues. The V gene end was trimmed by 2 bases and the J gene end by 0 bases; junction bases not matched to a gene: 10. The CDR3 here is CASSLLPGQGKVNTEAFF. DNA of the CDR3: TGTGCCAGCAGCTTACTACCGGGACAGGGAAAAGTGAACACTGAAGCTTTCTTT.

V is TRBV27 and J is TRBJ1-6, with a weak D call TRBD1 (5 bases). Germline V gene lookup returns CDR1 MNHEY and CDR2 SMNVEV (reference sequence). The CDR3 is made up of 16 amino acids. Trimming took 3 bases from V and 5 from J, leaving 14 bases between them. CDR3 in DNA: TGTGCCAGCAGTTTCGGGGGGGGACGGCATAATTCACCCCTCCACTTT. This gives the protein CASSFGGGRHNSPLHF.

This clone was seen a few times. This chain uses TRBV28 with TRBJ1-6, with D perhaps TRBD1 (5 bases). This CDR3 comprises 13 residues. Germline V gene lookup returns CDR1 MDHEN and CDR2 SYDVKM. Trimming left V 4 bases short and J 13 bases short, with 14 bases between. The CDR3 here is CASSSTGTSPLHF. CDR3 bases: TGTGCCAGCAGTTCCACCGGGACCTCGCCCCTCCACTTT.

This clone has just a few counts. V and J are TRBV7-9 and TRBJ1-2; 8 bases agree with TRBD1. CDR1 is SEHNR, CDR2 FQNEAQ, per germline (reference sequence). CDR3 size: 14 residues. V was pared by 5 bases and J by 3 bases, with 5 bases of the junction left unmatched. The CDR3 DNA sequence: TGTGCCAGCAGCCGTGAGACAGGGGACTATGGCTACACCTTC. This gives the protein CASSRETGDYGYTF.

This chain links TRBV6-1 with TRBJ1-5, with TRBD1 matching over 8 bases. Trimming at V came to 7 bases and at J to 5 bases, leaving 4 bases not matched to a gene. CDR1 is MNHNS, CDR2 SASEGT, per germline. This CDR3 is 13 amino acids long. The CDR3 DNA is TGTGCCAGCAACCCACAGGGGGATCAGCCCCAGCATTTT. Its translation: CASNPQGDQPQHF.

CDR3: CASSLASGGEQFF. CDR3 bases: TGTGCCAGCAGCTTAGCTAGCGGGGGGGAGCAGTTCTTC. The V gene is TRBV7-8, the J gene TRBJ2-1; 10 positions agree with TRBD2. CDR3 size: 13 residues. V gave up 0 bases and J gave up 10 bases; unmatched junction bases: 0. Germline V gene data show CDR1 as SGHVS and CDR2 as FQNEAQ.

The CDR3 nucleotides read TGTGCCAGCAGCGCACTCACAGATACGCAGTATTTT. Its translation is CASSALTDTQYF. V is TRBV7-2 and J is TRBJ2-3; D is ambiguous. The CDR3 length is 12 residues. V lost 5 bases to trimming and J lost 2 bases, with 5 bases between them. CDR1 and CDR2 (germline): SGHTA, FQGNSA.

The chain employs TRBV6-5 and TRBJ2-5; D possibly matches TRBD1 or TRBD2 (5 bases each). CDR1 is MNHEY, CDR2 SVGAGI, per germline. The CDR3 loop spans 13 amino acids. V lost 4 bases and J lost 5, with 11 bases in between. The CDR3 coding sequence is TGTGCCAGCAGTTCAACCAGGGAGGAGACCCAGTACTTC. This codes for CASSSTREETQYF.